These 21 T cell receptor beta chains originate from one sample sequenced in a study of cytomegalovirus exposure and HLA in healthy donors. 13 Jbeta primers and 60 Vbeta primers were used for the PCR. Sequenced by immunoSEQ multiplex PCR; TCRdb stores in-frame clones only, minus some. Of fewer than 55,000 clones listed, about 70% are singletons. The sequenced sample consisted of PBMCs. The receptor set was obtained from a woman in her forties or fifties in good health and CMV-seropositive.

The chain uses TRBV4-2 and TRBJ2-3; D not resolved. This CDR3 is 14 amino acids long. Per the germline V gene, CDR1 is LGHNA and CDR2 is YNFKEQ. Between the trimmed V and J ends, which lost 1 base and 0 bases, there was a span of 5 bases. CDR3 amino acids: CASSQGGSTDTQYF. In DNA, the CDR3 is TGTGCCAGCAGCCAAGGCGGAAGCACAGATACGCAGTATTTT.

The chain combines TRBV2 with TRBJ1-2; no clear D. The length of the CDR3 is 12 residues. Trimming pared 6 bases from V and 6 bases from J, leaving 11 bases between. Germline V gene sequence: CDR1 SNHLY, CDR2 FYNNEI. The CDR3, as DNA: TGTGCCAGCAGCCCCGACGGGAATGGCTACACCTTC. It specifies CASSPDGNGYTF.

The chain combines TRBV5-1 with TRBJ2-1; 11 bases match TRBD2. V gave up 3 bases and J gave up 1 base; unmatched junction bases: 3. Germline V lookup: CDR1 SGHRS, CDR2 YFSETQ. This CDR3 has 16 residues. The CDR3 spells CASSSGTSGSYNEQFF. The CDR3 DNA follows: TGCGCCAGCAGCTCCGGGACTAGCGGATCCTACAATGAGCAGTTCTTC.

This chain links TRBV25-1 with TRBJ2-7, with a weak D call TRBD1 (5 bases). CDR1 is MGHDK, CDR2 SYGVNS, per germline. The CDR3 runs 16 residues. Trimming pared 4 bases from V and 2 bases from J, leaving 18 bases between. CDR3 coding DNA: TGTGCCAGCAGTGGGGCTACAGGAGATTCTACCTACGAGCAGTACTTC. Protein: CASSGATGDSTYEQYF.

The J gene is TRBJ2-7, the V gene TRBV18; TRBD1 is a possible D gene (6 bases). The length of the CDR3 is 14 residues. Germline V gene sequence: CDR1 KGHSH, CDR2 LQKENI. V dropped 2 bases and J dropped 6 bases, with 14 bases sitting between them. CDR3 nucleotides: TGTGCCAGCTCACCAGGGGGCGAGTTTGGCGAGCAGTACTTC. It is translated as CASSPGGEFGEQYF.

This clone was detected once. This sequence joins TRBV5-5 and TRBJ1-6, with 8 bases identical to TRBD1. The germline CDR1 and CDR2 sequences are SGHKS and YYEKEE (reference sequence). The CDR3 sequence is 16 residues long. After removal of 2 bases from V and 7 bases from J, the junction contained 8 bases not matched to a gene. CDR3 residues: CASSFHGQGGNSPLHF. CDR3 DNA sequence: TGTGCCAGCAGCTTCCACGGACAGGGAGGAAATTCACCCCTCCACTTT.

This clone was recorded only once. This chain links TRBV6-5 with TRBJ2-3; 10 nucleotides agree with TRBD2. Germline lookup yields CDR1 MNHEY and CDR2 SVGAGI. Losses at the gene ends were 5 bases for V and 5 bases for J; bases not matched to a gene: 4. This CDR3 region has 14 residues. The CDR3 DNA is TGTGCCAGCAGTATCCGACTAGCGGGAGATACGCAGTATTTT. Protein sequence: CASSIRLAGDTQYF.

The chain uses TRBV2 and TRBJ1-1, with D possibly being TRBD1 (5 bases). The CDR3 has 12 amino acids. Trimming shortened V by 10 bases and J by 8 bases, and 17 bases separated the two germline ends. The germline gives CDR1 SNHLY, CDR2 FYNNEI. DNA for the CDR3: TGTGCCACCAAGGAGACGGCAGGGGAAGCTTTCTTT. It encodes CATKETAGEAFF.

The J gene is TRBJ1-3, the V gene TRBV7-6, with D maybe TRBD1 (6 bases). The CDR3 has 14 residues. Germline V gene lookup returns CDR1 SGHVS and CDR2 FNYEAQ. Trimming shortened V by 1 base and J by 3 bases, and 7 bases separated the two germline ends. CDR3 in amino acids: CASSLGGGGNTIYF. The CDR3 nucleotides read TGTGCCAGCAGCTTAGGAGGGGGTGGAAACACCATATATTTT. The full variable domain, completed using reference TRBV7-6 and TRBJ1-3, is GAGVSQSPRYKVTKRGQDVALRCDPISGHVSLYWYRQALGQGPEFLTYFNYEAQQDKSGLPNDRFSAERPEGSISTLTIQRTEQRDSAMYRCASSLGGGGNTIYFGEGSWLTVV.

This clone appeared a single time. The genes are TRBV4-1 and TRBJ2-1; D might be TRBD2 (5 bases). The germline V gene has CDR1 MGHRA and CDR2 YSYEKL. This CDR3 spans 18 amino acids. Trimming removed 1 base from V and 2 bases from J, with 18 bases in between. The CDR3 loop is CASSQGGIGSGAYNEQFF. In DNA, the CDR3 is TGCGCCAGCAGCCAAGGTGGAATAGGGAGCGGAGCCTACAATGAGCAGTTCTTC.

This clone is a singleton in its sample. J is TRBJ2-2 and V is TRBV7-2; 10 bases are shared with TRBD2. The V segment lost 2 bases and the J segment 4 bases; nucleotides outside the gene matches: 4. Germline CDR1 reads SGHTA; CDR2 reads FQGNSA. The CDR3 has 16 amino acids. The CDR3 DNA reads TGTGCCAGCAGCTTATTCTCTAGCGGGGGCACCGGGGAGCTGTTTTTT. Translating it yields CASSLFSSGGTGELFF.

V is TRBV12-5 and J is TRBJ2-4; D not certain. CDR3 length equals 12 residues. Germline lookup yields CDR1 LGHNT and CDR2 FRNRAP. Trimming pared 9 bases from V and 2 bases from J, leaving 8 bases between. The CDR3 is CASLFPKNIQYF. The CDR3, as DNA: TGTGCTAGCCTCTTCCCCAAAAACATTCAGTACTTC.

The genes are TRBV19 and TRBJ1-2; TRBD1 matches 8 bases. There are 14 residues in the CDR3. The J segment lost 5 bases and the V segment lost 6 bases, leaving 8 bases of the junction unmatched. Germline CDR1 reads LNHDA; CDR2 reads SQIVND (reference sequence). In DNA, the CDR3 is TGTGCCAGTAGCCCCGGGACAGGCATTTATGGCTACACCTTC. Protein: CASSPGTGIYGYTF.

This clone occurred once. This chain uses TRBV9 with TRBJ2-3, with TRBD1 matching over 7 bases. The CDR3 extends over 15 amino acids. With V trimmed by 3 bases and J by 6 bases, 10 bases remained unmatched. In germline, CDR1 is SGDLS, CDR2 YYNGEE. In DNA, the CDR3 is TGTGCCAGCAGCGCTGTTGTGACAGGGAAGGATACGCAGTATTTT. Its protein product is CASSAVVTGKDTQYF.

The chain employs TRBV11-3 and TRBJ1-1, with a weak D call TRBD1 (5 bases). CDR1 and CDR2 (germline): SGHNT, YENEEA. Trimming took 5 bases from V and 0 from J, leaving 10 bases between them. The CDR3 has 14 amino acids. The chain's CDR3 is CASSPGGMNTEAFF. The CDR3 coding sequence is TGTGCCAGCAGCCCCGGGGGAATGAACACTGAAGCTTTCTTT.

A word on this clone: The same CDR3 can be traced to other DNA sequences in this sample. This chain joins TRBV7-3 and TRBJ1-2, with TRBD1 matching over 7 bases. CDR3 length: 13 residues. The V and J ends lost 5 bases and 8 bases, in that order; junction bases with no gene match: 8. Germline V CDR1 and CDR2: SGHTA, FQGTGA. In DNA form, the CDR3 reads TGTGCCAGCAGCCCCGACAGGGCTTACGGCTACACCTTC. Amino acids: CASSPDRAYGYTF. The full variable domain, rest sourced from reference TRBV7-3 and TRBJ1-2, is GAGVSQTPSNKVTEKGKYVELRCDPISGHTALYWYRQSLGQGPEFLIYFQGTGAADDSGLPNDRFFAVRPEGSVSTLKIQRTERGDSAVYLCASSPDRAYGYTFGSGTRLTVV.

The gene calls are TRBV21-1 and TRBJ2-3; the table names TRBD2, a call not compared with the DNA. TRBV21-1 is noted as a pseudogene. The CDR3 extends over 17 amino acids. In nucleotides, the CDR3 is TGTGCCAGCAGCTCCCAGCACACCGGACTAGATACAGATACGCAGTATTTT. Translating it yields CASSSQHTGLDTDTQYF.

The V gene is TRBV12-5, the J gene TRBJ2-3; the match to TRBD1 covers 9 bases. J lost 4 bases, V lost 1 base, and 0 bases had no gene match. CDR1 and CDR2 (germline): LGHNT, FRNRAP. The CDR3 totals 14 residues. CDR3 region: CASGLGTGADTQYF. CDR3 coding DNA: TGTGCTAGTGGTTTGGGGACAGGGGCAGATACGCAGTATTTT.

V and J are TRBV6-6 and TRBJ1-1; D might be TRBD1 (6 bases). The CDR3 extends over 15 amino acids. V dropped 2 bases and J dropped 1 base, with 11 bases sitting between them. The germline CDR1 and CDR2 sequences are MNHNY and SVGAGI (reference sequence). The DNA for the CDR3 is TGTGCCAGCAGTTACACAGGGCTCCCGAACACTGAAGCTTTCTTT. Amino acid sequence: CASSYTGLPNTEAFF.

There are a few counts of this clone. The V and J genes are TRBV4-2 and TRBJ2-1; 7 bases are a match to TRBD1. This CDR3 region has 17 residues. V shed 4 bases and J 5 bases; nucleotides not matched to a gene: 14. Germline CDR1 reads LGHNA; CDR2 reads YNFKEQ. The CDR3 DNA follows: TGTGCCAGCAGCCCCCTAAGGGGGCGCCCTACCGACAATGAGCAGTTCTTC. It codes for CASSPLRGRPTDNEQFF.

This clone was observed a few times. The chain is built from TRBV5-1 and TRBJ2-1, with 7 bases fitting TRBD2. CDR3 length: 14 residues. Unmatched junction bases numbered 5, after V lost 6 bases and J lost 2 bases. The germline V gene has CDR1 SGHRS and CDR2 YFSETQ. CDR3 bases: TGCGCCAGCAAGGCGGGAGAGACCTACAATGAGCAGTTCTTC. This codes for CASKAGETYNEQFF. Full variable domain (missing parts from reference TRBV5-1 and TRBJ2-1): KAGVTQTPRYLIKTRGQQVTLSCSPISGHRSVSWYQQTPGQGLQFLFEYFSETQRNKGNFPGRFSGRQFSNSRSEMNVSTLELGDSALYLCASKAGETYNEQFFGPGTRLTVL.